Below, 32 T cell receptor beta chains from the same sample are listed, as sequenced in a study of blood T cell repertoires in COVID-19. Profiled with immunoSEQ multiplex PCR; TCRdb holds only in-frame clones, not every one. The sample includes 300,000 to 400,000 clones, over 75% of them seen just once. The sequencing sample was made of peripheral blood. The receptors stem from a man between 45 and 60 years old with active or convalescent COVID-19.

The chain carries TRBV3-1 (or the pseudogene TRBV3-2) and TRBJ1-2, with 10 nucleotides matching TRBD1. Germline loops: CDR1 LGHDT, CDR2 YNNKEL (reference sequence). V shed 4 bases, J shed 4 bases, and the junction held 12 bases outside the gene matches. CDR3 length equals 17 residues. CDR3 loop: CASSPKYDRGRVYGYTF. As DNA, the CDR3 is TGTGCCAGCAGCCCCAAATATGACAGGGGGCGAGTCTATGGCTACACCTTC.

The chain uses TRBV28 and TRBJ1-5, with D possibly matching TRBD1 (6 bases). Trimming stripped 1 base from V and 0 bases from J, with 19 bases between. This CDR3 spans 19 amino acids. Germline CDR1 reads MDHEN; CDR2 reads SYDVKM. DNA for the CDR3: TGTGCCAGCAGTTTATTTTCTATTGGTAACAGGGTTAGCAATCAGCCCCAGCATTTT. It translates to CASSLFSIGNRVSNQPQHF. Combining the CDR3 with reference TRBV28 and TRBJ1-5 gives the whole variable domain DVKVTQSSRYLVKRTGEKVFLECVQDMDHENMFWYRQDPGLGLRLIYFSYDVKMKEKGDIPEGYSVSREKKERFSLILESASTNQTSMYLCASSLFSIGNRVSNQPQHFGDGTRLSIL.

The rearrangement links TRBV10-3 to TRBJ2-1; 9 bases agree with TRBD2. CDR1 ENHRY and CDR2 SYGVKD come from the germline V gene. The CDR3 runs 16 residues. V lost 10 bases to trimming and J lost 3 bases; unmatched junction nucleotides: 13. The chain's CDR3 is CATTGGGRAGYNEQFF. CDR3 DNA: TGTGCCACCACCGGGGGCGGGAGGGCCGGCTACAATGAGCAGTTCTTC.

This chain uses TRBV5-5 with TRBJ1-6; D may be TRBD1 (5 bases). Trimming left V 4 bases short and J 10 bases short, with 12 bases between. There are 13 residues in the CDR3. Germline CDR1 SGHKS, CDR2 YYEKEE (reference sequence). CDR3 nucleotide sequence: TGTGCCAGCAGCGCGGACATTTGGTCACCCCTCCACTTT. Residues: CASSADIWSPLHF.

The rearrangement links TRBV5-1 to TRBJ2-2; 11 bases are shared with TRBD1. The CDR3 extends over 16 amino acids. The germline V gene has CDR1 SGHRS and CDR2 YFSETQ. The V segment lost 3 bases and the J segment 5 bases; nucleotides outside the gene matches: 6. CDR3 DNA: TGCGCCAGCAGCTCCCGCGGACAGGGGGCAACCGGGGAGCTGTTTTTT. Encoded protein: CASSSRGQGATGELFF.

The V call is TRBV20-1, the J call TRBJ1-2; 8 bases are shared with TRBD1. The CDR3 covers 15 residues. Germline V gene lookup returns CDR1 DFQATT and CDR2 SNEGSKA (reference sequence). The V and J ends lost 3 bases and 4 bases, in that order; junction bases with no gene match: 10. The CDR3 DNA reads TGCAGTGCTAGTCGCGCAGGGGGCGAGTTCTATGGCTACACCTTC. Its translation is CSASRAGGEFYGYTF.

This chain uses TRBV7-3 with TRBJ2-3; TRBD2 is a possible D gene (6 bases). The CDR3 has 14 residues. The germline gives CDR1 SGHTA, CDR2 FQGTGA. Trimming took off 3 bases at V and 3 bases at J, with 10 bases between the two ends. This CDR3 is CASSFGSGTDTQYF. CDR3 DNA: TGTGCCAGCAGCTTTGGTAGCGGAACAGATACGCAGTATTTT.

The gene calls are TRBV2 and TRBJ2-5; D ambiguous. This CDR3 comprises 13 residues. From germline, CDR1 is SNHLY and CDR2 FYNNEI. The V end lost 7 bases, the J end lost 2 bases, and 11 bases lay between the germline ends. The CDR3: CASTPDWQETQYF. Here the CDR3 DNA reads TGTGCCAGCACCCCCGACTGGCAAGAGACCCAGTACTTC.

The chain recombines TRBV3-1 (or the pseudogene TRBV3-2) with TRBJ2-3; 14 positions agree with TRBD2. There are 18 residues in the CDR3. With V trimmed by 4 bases and J by 3 bases, 9 bases remained unmatched. CDR1 is LGHDT and CDR2 is YNNKEL in the germline V gene (reference sequence). The CDR3 loop reads CASSLHRGLAGETDTQYF. The CDR3 DNA follows: TGTGCCAGCAGCCTCCATAGGGGACTAGCGGGGGAGACAGATACGCAGTATTTT.

As DNA, the CDR3 is TGTGCCACCAGCCAGGGCGGACGACTGAACACTGAAGCTTTCTTT. Protein sequence: CATSQGGRLNTEAFF. This chain uses TRBV24-1 with TRBJ1-1; weak D call: TRBD1 (5 bases). Trimming stripped 7 bases from V and 0 bases from J, with 14 bases between. The CDR3 sequence is 15 residues long. CDR1 and CDR2 (germline): KGHDR, SFDVKD.

The chain links TRBV5-1 to TRBJ1-3; D uncertain. V gave up 4 bases and J gave up 0 bases, with 8 bases separating them. The CDR3 spans 14 residues. Germline CDR1 and CDR2: SGHRS and YFSETQ. The CDR3 loop reads CASSPGNSGNTIYF. CDR3 coding DNA: TGCGCCAGCAGCCCGGGTAACTCTGGAAACACCATATATTTT.

This chain links TRBV19 with TRBJ1-5; maybe TRBD1 (5 bases). Between the trimmed V and J ends, which lost 5 bases and 4 bases, there was a span of 21 bases. Per germline, CDR1 LNHDA and CDR2 SQIVND (reference sequence). This CDR3 has 17 residues. CDR3: CASSFISGHSVNQPQHF. DNA for the CDR3: TGTGCCAGTAGTTTCATCAGTGGACACTCCGTTAATCAGCCCCAGCATTTT.

The rearrangement links TRBV20-1 to TRBJ1-1; D perhaps matches TRBD1 (6 bases). Germline V lookup: CDR1 DFQATT, CDR2 SNEGSKA (reference sequence). The CDR3 contains 14 residues. Trimming removed 3 bases from V and 0 bases from J, with 11 bases in between. CDR3: CSASRTGLNTEAFF. Written as DNA, the CDR3 is TGCAGTGCTAGTCGTACAGGGCTGAACACTGAAGCTTTCTTT.

The gene calls are TRBV19 and TRBJ1-4, with a possible D match to TRBD1 (5 bases). The CDR3 spans 14 residues. Germline V gene lookup returns CDR1 LNHDA and CDR2 SQIVND (reference sequence). V lost 3 bases and J 8 bases, leaving 13 bases between the germline ends. This chain's CDR3 is CASSIGQGSEKLFF. For the CDR3, the DNA is TGTGCCAGTAGTATCGGCCAGGGATCCGAAAAACTGTTTTTT.

V usage is TRBV4-1 and J usage is TRBJ1-3, with D possibly matching TRBD1 (5 bases). V lost 3 bases and J lost 0, with 18 bases in between. The CDR3 has 18 amino acids. Germline V gene sequence: CDR1 MGHRA, CDR2 YSYEKL. The CDR3 region is CASSHPLAGSLSGNTIYF. The CDR3 region has the DNA TGCGCCAGCAGCCACCCCCTGGCAGGGTCCCTCTCTGGAAACACCATATATTTT.

The chain recombines TRBV4-3 with TRBJ1-2; D is perhaps TRBD1 (5 bases). V was trimmed by 0 bases and J by 5 bases, leaving 10 bases between them. Germline CDR1 and CDR2: LGHNA and YSLEER. The CDR3 extends over 14 amino acids. Here the CDR3 DNA reads TGCGCCAGCAGCCAAGACCGACAGAGTTATGGCTACACCTTC. Protein sequence: CASSQDRQSYGYTF.

V usage is TRBV6-6 and J usage is TRBJ2-7, with D hard to call. The CDR3 is 11 residues long. Per the germline V gene, CDR1 is MNHNY and CDR2 is SVGAGI (reference sequence). The V end lost 8 bases, the J end lost 3 bases, and 8 bases lay between the germline ends. CDR3 nucleotide sequence: TGTGCCAGCCGAGTTAGCTACGAGCAGTACTTC. Its translation is CASRVSYEQYF.

The chain links TRBV30 to TRBJ2-7, with TRBD1 identical over 9 bases. Germline CDR1 reads GTSNPN; CDR2 reads SVGIG (reference sequence). The CDR3 has 13 residues. The V gene end was trimmed by 1 base and the J gene end by 5 bases; junction bases not matched to a gene: 3. The CDR3 protein is CAWSAGQGDEQYF. CDR3 nucleotides: TGTGCCTGGAGTGCGGGACAGGGCGACGAGCAGTACTTC.

The chain employs TRBV2 and TRBJ2-1; D possibly corresponds to TRBD1 (6 bases). Trimming cost V 10 bases and J 7 bases, with 14 bases left between them. This CDR3 is 12 amino acids long. Germline values: CDR1 SNHLY, CDR2 FYNNEI. The CDR3 is CATPGVVNEQFF. In DNA form, the CDR3 reads TGTGCCACCCCAGGGGTAGTAAATGAGCAGTTCTTC.

The chain joins TRBV28 to TRBJ2-3, with D possibly being TRBD2 (5 bases). This CDR3 spans 15 amino acids. Trimming left V 5 bases short and J 2 bases short, with 14 bases between. CDR1 is MDHEN, CDR2 SYDVKM, per germline. The CDR3 reads CASSTVGIYTDTQYF. The CDR3 DNA sequence: TGTGCCAGCAGTACCGTCGGGATTTACACAGATACGCAGTATTTT.

The V call is TRBV10-3, the J call TRBJ1-6, with 7 bases aligning to TRBD1. The V and J ends lost 5 bases and 10 bases, in that order; junction bases with no gene match: 11. Germline values: CDR1 ENHRY, CDR2 SYGVKD. CDR3 length equals 15 residues. The CDR3 is CAISIDREGSSPLHF. As DNA, the CDR3 is TGTGCCATCAGTATAGACAGGGAAGGGAGCTCACCCCTCCACTTT.

J is TRBJ2-1 and V is TRBV30, with D possibly matching TRBD2 (5 bases). This CDR3 contains 13 residues. CDR1 and CDR2 from the germline V gene are GTSNPN and SVGIG (reference sequence). V dropped 4 bases and J dropped 2 bases, with 9 bases sitting between them. CDR3 in amino acids: CAWMGAPYNEQFF. The CDR3 nucleotides are TGTGCCTGGATGGGAGCGCCCTACAATGAGCAGTTCTTC.

The rearrangement links TRBV5-6 to TRBJ1-2; 7 positions agree with TRBD1. The CDR3 has 14 amino acids. After removal of 2 bases from V and 8 bases from J, the junction contained 9 bases not matched to a gene. The germline gives CDR1 SGHDT, CDR2 YYEEEE. This CDR3 reads CASSLNRGLGGYTF. The CDR3 coding sequence is TGTGCCAGCAGCTTAAACAGGGGATTGGGAGGCTACACCTTC.

This chain connects TRBV10-3 to TRBJ2-3; 8 bases are shared with TRBD1. V gave up 6 bases and J gave up 2 bases; unmatched junction bases: 4. The CDR3 is 14 amino acids. The germline CDR1 and CDR2 sequences are ENHRY and SYGVKD. CDR3 residues: CAISGGQVTDTQYF. CDR3 in DNA: TGTGCCATCAGCGGGGGACAGGTCACAGATACGCAGTATTTT.

The gene calls are TRBV28 and TRBJ2-7, with 7 bases lining up with TRBD2. The germline V gene encodes CDR1 MDHEN and CDR2 SYDVKM. The CDR3 has 16 amino acids. The V segment lost 2 bases and the J segment 2 bases; nucleotides outside the gene matches: 9. The CDR3 DNA sequence: TGTGCCAGCAGTTTAGGGACGGGGAGGGGAGCCTACGAGCAGTACTTC. Translated, it gives CASSLGTGRGAYEQYF.

The gene calls are TRBV29-1 and TRBJ2-2, with 8 bases fitting TRBD1. The CDR3 loop spans 15 amino acids. V dropped 4 bases and J dropped 3; count of bases not matched to a gene: 7. CDR1 SQVTM and CDR2 ANQGSEA come from the germline V gene. CDR3: CSVGGRGRDTGELFF. The CDR3, as DNA: TGCAGCGTTGGGGGCAGGGGGCGAGACACCGGGGAGCTGTTTTTT.

The chain carries TRBV20-1 and TRBJ2-3; a possible D gene is TRBD1 (5 bases). The germline V and J ends were trimmed by 3 bases and 1 base, with 11 bases remaining between them. The CDR3 extends over 14 amino acids. The V gene's germline CDR1 is DFQATT and CDR2 SNEGSKA (reference sequence). In DNA, the CDR3 is TGCAGTGCTAGTTATACAGGACGCACAGATACGCAGTATTTT. It yields the protein CSASYTGRTDTQYF.

This chain links TRBV5-5 with TRBJ2-3; unclear D gene. The CDR3 loop spans 14 amino acids. Trimming took off 0 bases at V and 2 bases at J, with 7 bases between the two ends. In germline, CDR1 is SGHKS, CDR2 YYEKEE (reference sequence). The CDR3 nucleotides are TGTGCCAGCAGCTTGGGGCAAATCACAGATACGCAGTATTTT. Protein product: CASSLGQITDTQYF.

The genes are TRBV30 and TRBJ1-6; maybe TRBD1 (5 bases). Germline CDR1 and CDR2: GTSNPN and SVGIG (reference sequence). The CDR3 covers 12 residues. V dropped 8 bases and J dropped 11 bases, with 16 bases sitting between them. CDR3 in amino acids: CALKGLTAPLHF. The DNA for the CDR3 is TGTGCCCTCAAGGGGCTTACGGCACCCCTCCACTTT.

V is TRBV30 and J is TRBJ1-1; no reliable D call. The CDR3 extends over 15 amino acids. V lost 3 bases, J lost 6 bases, and 20 bases lay in between. The germline V gene has CDR1 GTSNPN and CDR2 SVGIG (reference sequence). Here the CDR3 reads CAWSPLGKRVPEAFF. CDR3 DNA sequence: TGTGCCTGGAGCCCCTTGGGGAAGCGGGTCCCTGAAGCTTTCTTT.

The chain links TRBV7-4 to TRBJ2-7; TRBD2 matches at 7 bases. CDR3 length equals 15 residues. Germline CDR1 is SGHVT and CDR2 is SQSDAQ. Losses at the gene ends were 1 base for V and 2 bases for J; bases not matched to a gene: 5. The CDR3 nucleotides are TGTGCCAGCAGCTTAGAAGCGGGATTGACCTACGAGCAGTACTTC. Residues: CASSLEAGLTYEQYF.

The V and J genes are TRBV7-2 and TRBJ1-1; D call uncertain. The CDR3 is 14 amino acids. Germline CDR1 SGHTA, CDR2 FQGNSA. V lost 5 bases and J 1 base, leaving 11 bases between the germline ends. The chain's CDR3 is CASSQRARNTEAFF. The CDR3 nucleotides read TGTGCCAGCAGCCAGAGGGCGAGGAACACTGAAGCTTTCTTT.